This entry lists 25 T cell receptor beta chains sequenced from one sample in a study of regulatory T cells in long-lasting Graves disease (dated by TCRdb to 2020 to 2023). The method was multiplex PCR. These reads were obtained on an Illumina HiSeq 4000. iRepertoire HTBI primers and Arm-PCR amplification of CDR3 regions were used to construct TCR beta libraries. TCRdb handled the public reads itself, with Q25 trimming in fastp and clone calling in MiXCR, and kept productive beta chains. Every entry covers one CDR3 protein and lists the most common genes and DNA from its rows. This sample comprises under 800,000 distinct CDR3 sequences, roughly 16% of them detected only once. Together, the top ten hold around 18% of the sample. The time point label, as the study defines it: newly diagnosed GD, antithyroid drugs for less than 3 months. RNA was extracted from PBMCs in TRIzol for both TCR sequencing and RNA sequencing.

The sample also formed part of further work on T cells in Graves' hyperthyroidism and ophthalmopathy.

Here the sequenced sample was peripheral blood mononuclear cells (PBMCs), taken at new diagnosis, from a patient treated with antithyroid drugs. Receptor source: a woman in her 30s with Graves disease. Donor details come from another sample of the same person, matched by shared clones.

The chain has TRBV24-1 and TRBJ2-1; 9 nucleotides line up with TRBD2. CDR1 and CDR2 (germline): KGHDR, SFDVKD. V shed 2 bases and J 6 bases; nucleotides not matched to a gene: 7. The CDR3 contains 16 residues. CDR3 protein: CATSDYVAGAFNEQFF. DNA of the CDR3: TGTGCCACCAGTGATTACGTAGCGGGAGCTTTCAATGAGCAGTTCTTC.

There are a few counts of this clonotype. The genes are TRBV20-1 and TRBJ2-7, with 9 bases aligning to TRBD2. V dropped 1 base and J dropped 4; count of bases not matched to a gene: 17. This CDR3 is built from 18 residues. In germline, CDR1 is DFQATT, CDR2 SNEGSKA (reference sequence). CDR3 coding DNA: TGCAGTGCTAGAGTAATGGTCGGAGGTGGGACTAGCACTTACGAGCAGTACTTC. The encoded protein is CSARVMVGGGTSTYEQYF.

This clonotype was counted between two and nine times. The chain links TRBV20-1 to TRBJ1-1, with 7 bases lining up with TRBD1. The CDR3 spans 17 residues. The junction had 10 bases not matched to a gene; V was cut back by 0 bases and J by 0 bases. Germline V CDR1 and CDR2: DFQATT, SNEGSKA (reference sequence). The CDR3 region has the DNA TGCAGTGCTAGAGATGAAGGGGACAGACGGATGAACACTGAAGCTTTCTTT. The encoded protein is CSARDEGDRRMNTEAFF.

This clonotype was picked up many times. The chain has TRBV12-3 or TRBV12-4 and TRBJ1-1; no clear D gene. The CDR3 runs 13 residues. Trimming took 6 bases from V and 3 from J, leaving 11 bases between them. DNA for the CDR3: TGTGCCAGCAGAGCCGGGTCATACACTGAAGCTTTCTTT. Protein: CASRAGSYTEAFF.

CDR3 sequence: CASSIGVMAPLHF. As DNA, the CDR3 is TGTGCCAGCTCTATAGGGGTTATGGCACCCCTCCACTTT. The J gene is TRBJ1-6, the V gene TRBV2; a weak D match, TRBD1 (5 bases). This CDR3 has 13 residues. The germline gives CDR1 SNHLY, CDR2 FYNNEI. V was pared by 8 bases and J by 11 bases, with 16 bases between.

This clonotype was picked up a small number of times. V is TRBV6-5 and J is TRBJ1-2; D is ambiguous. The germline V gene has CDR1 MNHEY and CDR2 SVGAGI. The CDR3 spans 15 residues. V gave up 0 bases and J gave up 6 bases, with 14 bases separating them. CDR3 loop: CASSYSSLEGHGYTF. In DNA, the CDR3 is TGTGCCAGCAGTTACTCGAGCCTGGAGGGCCATGGCTACACCTTC.

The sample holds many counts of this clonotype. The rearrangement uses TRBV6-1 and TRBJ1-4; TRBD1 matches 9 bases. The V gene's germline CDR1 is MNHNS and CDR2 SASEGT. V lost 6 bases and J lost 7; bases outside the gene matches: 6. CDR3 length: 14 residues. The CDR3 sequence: CASRAGTGSEKLFF. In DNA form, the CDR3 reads TGTGCCAGCAGGGCCGGGACAGGGTCTGAAAAACTGTTTTTT.

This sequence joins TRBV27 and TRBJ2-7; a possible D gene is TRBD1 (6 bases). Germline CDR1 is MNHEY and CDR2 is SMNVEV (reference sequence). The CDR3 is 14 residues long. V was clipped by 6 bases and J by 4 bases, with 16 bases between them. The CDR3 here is CASSPIQGRYEQYF. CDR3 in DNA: TGTGCCAGCAGCCCTATCCAGGGGCGGTACGAGCAGTACTTC.

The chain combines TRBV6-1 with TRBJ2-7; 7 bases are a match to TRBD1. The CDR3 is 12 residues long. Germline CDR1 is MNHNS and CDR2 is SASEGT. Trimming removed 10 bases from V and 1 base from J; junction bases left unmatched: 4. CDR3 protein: CATRRGSYEQYF. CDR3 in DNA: TGTGCCACCCGCAGGGGGTCCTACGAGCAGTACTTC.

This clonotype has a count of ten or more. The CDR3 DNA is TGTGCCAGCACCTTGAACTACGGGAGAGGGGAGACCCAGTACTTC. It yields the protein CASTLNYGRGETQYF. The rearrangement uses TRBV2 and TRBJ2-5; possible D gene TRBD2, 6 bases. Trimming shortened V by 7 bases and J by 5 bases, and 20 bases separated the two germline ends. The CDR3 is 15 amino acids. The germline V gene has CDR1 SNHLY and CDR2 FYNNEI. The full variable domain, completed using reference TRBV2 and TRBJ2-5, is EPEVTQTPSHQVTQMGQEVILRCVPISNHLYFYWYRQILGQKVEFLVSFYNNEISEKSEIFDDQFSVERPDGSNFTLKIRSTKLEDSAMYFCASTLNYGRGETQYFGPGTRLLVL.

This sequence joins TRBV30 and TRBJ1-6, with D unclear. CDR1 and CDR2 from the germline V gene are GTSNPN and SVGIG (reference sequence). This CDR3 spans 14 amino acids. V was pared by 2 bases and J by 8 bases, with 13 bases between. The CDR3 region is CAWSKGTKDSPLHF. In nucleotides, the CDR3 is TGTGCCTGGAGTAAGGGCACTAAAGATTCACCCCTCCACTTT.

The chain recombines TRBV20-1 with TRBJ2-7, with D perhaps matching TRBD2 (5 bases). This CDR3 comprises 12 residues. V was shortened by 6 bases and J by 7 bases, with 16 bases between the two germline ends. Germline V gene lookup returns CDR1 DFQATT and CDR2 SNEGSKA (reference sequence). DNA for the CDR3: TGCAGTGCCGGACTGGGCCCTATAGAGCAGTACTTC. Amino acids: CSAGLGPIEQYF.

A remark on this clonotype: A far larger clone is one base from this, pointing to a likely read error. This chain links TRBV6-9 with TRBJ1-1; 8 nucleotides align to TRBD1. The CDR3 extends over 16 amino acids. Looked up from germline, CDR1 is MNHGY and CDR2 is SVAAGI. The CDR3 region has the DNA TGTGCCAGCAGTTCCGGACAGGGTATGGGGAACACTGAAGCTTCCTTT. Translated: CASSSGQGMGNTEASF.

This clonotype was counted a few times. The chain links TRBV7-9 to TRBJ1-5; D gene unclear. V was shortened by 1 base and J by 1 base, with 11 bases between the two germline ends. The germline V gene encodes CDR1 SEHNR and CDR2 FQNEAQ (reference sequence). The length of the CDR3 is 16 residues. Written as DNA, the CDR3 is TGTGCCAGCAGCTTAGGTAGTCTGGGGAGCAATCAGCCCCAGCATTTT. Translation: CASSLGSLGSNQPQHF.

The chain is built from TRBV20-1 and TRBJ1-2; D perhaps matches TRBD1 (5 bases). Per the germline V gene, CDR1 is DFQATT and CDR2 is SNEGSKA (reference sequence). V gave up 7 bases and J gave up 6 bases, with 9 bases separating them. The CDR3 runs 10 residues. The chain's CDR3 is CSGGTDGYTF. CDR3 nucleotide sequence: TGCAGTGGGGGGACGGATGGCTACACCTTC.

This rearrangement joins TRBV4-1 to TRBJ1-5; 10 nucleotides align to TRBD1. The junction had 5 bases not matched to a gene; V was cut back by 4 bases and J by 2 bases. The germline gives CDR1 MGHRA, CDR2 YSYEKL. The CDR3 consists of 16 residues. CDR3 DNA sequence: TGCGCCAGCAGCCGGGACAGGGGTTCTGGCAATCAGCCCCAGCATTTT. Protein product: CASSRDRGSGNQPQHF.

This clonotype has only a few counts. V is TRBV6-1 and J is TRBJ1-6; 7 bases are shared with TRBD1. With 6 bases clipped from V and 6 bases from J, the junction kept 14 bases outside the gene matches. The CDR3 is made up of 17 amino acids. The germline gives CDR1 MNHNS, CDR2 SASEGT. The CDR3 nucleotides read TGTGCCAGCAGGCTTGGGAACAGGGGACAAGCTAATTCACCCCTCCACTTT. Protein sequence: CASRLGNRGQANSPLHF.

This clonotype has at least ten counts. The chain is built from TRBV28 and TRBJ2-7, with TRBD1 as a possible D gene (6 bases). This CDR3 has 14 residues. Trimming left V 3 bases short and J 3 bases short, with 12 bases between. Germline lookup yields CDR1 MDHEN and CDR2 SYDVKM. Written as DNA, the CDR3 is TGTGCCAGCAGTTTCATGGACAGCTACTACGAGCAGTACTTC. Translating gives CASSFMDSYYEQYF.

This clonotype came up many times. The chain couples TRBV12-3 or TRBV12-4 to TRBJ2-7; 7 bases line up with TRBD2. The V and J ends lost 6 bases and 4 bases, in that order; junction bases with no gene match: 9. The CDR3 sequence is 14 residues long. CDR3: CASSLGGNLYEQYF. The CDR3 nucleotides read TGTGCCAGCAGCTTGGGGGGGAATTTGTACGAGCAGTACTTC.

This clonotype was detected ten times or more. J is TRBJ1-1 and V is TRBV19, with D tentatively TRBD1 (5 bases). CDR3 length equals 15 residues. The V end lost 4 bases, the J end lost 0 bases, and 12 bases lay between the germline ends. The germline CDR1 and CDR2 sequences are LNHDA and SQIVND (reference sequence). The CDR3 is CASSKAGTMNTEAFF. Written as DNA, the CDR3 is TGTGCCAGTAGTAAAGCGGGGACGATGAACACTGAAGCTTTCTTT.

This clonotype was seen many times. The CDR3 nucleotides are TGCAGTGCTAGGCGACAGGGGGTAGGAGAGACCCAGTACTTC. Translation: CSARRQGVGETQYF. The genes are TRBV20-1 and TRBJ2-5; 9 positions match TRBD1. V gave up 3 bases and J gave up 4 bases; unmatched junction bases: 6. The V gene's germline CDR1 is DFQATT and CDR2 SNEGSKA (reference sequence). The CDR3 loop spans 14 amino acids.

CDR3 protein: CASSSLLERGSSNEQFF. In DNA form, the CDR3 reads TGCGCCAGCAGCTCCCTCTTGGAGCGGGGGTCTTCCAATGAGCAGTTCTTC. J is TRBJ2-1 and V is TRBV5-1, with 8 bases lining up with TRBD2. Germline CDR1 is SGHRS and CDR2 is YFSETQ. The ends lost 3 bases at V and 6 bases at J; junction bases unmatched: 14. CDR3 size: 17 residues.

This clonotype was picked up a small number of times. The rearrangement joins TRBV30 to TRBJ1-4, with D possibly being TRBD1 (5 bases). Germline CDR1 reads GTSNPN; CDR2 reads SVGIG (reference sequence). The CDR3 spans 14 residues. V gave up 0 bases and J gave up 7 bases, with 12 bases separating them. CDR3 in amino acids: CAWSVGLGVEKLFF. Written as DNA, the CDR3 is TGTGCCTGGAGTGTAGGGCTAGGGGTTGAAAAACTGTTTTTT.

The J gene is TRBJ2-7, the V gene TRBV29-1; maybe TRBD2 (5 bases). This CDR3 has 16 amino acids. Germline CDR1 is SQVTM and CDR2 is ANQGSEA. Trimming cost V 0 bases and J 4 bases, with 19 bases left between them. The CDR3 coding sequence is TGCAGCGTTGAAGACCCCCTTGAGGGAGTTGGTTACGAGCAGTACTTC. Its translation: CSVEDPLEGVGYEQYF.

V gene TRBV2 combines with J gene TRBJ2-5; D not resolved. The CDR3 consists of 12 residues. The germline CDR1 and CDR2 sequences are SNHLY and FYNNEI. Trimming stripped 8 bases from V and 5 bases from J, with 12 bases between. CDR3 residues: CASGVVPETQYF. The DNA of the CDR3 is TGTGCCAGCGGGGTCGTACCGGAGACCCAGTACTTC. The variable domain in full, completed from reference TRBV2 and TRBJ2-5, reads EPEVTQTPSHQVTQMGQEVILRCVPISNHLYFYWYRQILGQKVEFLVSFYNNEISEKSEIFDDQFSVERPDGSNFTLKIRSTKLEDSAMYFCASGVVPETQYFGPGTRLLVL.